These 2 T cell receptor beta chains came from one sample sequenced in a study of OX40 agonist ivuxolimab in advanced cancers. Produced via immunoSEQ multiplex PCR; TCRdb's table is partial and in-frame only. The profile shows some 78,000 clones, about 91% of them singletons. The sequencing here drew on CD4+ or CD8+ T cells sorted from blood, taken in a trial of the OX40 agonist ivuxolimab. All receptors derive from an adult with an advanced solid tumor such as melanoma, head and neck, liver or kidney cancer.

This clone was counted a single time. V and J are TRBV5-1 and TRBJ1-6; 7 bases are shared with TRBD1. This CDR3 has 16 residues. Losses at the gene ends were 3 bases for V and 10 bases for J; bases not matched to a gene: 13. The germline gives CDR1 SGHRS, CDR2 YFSETQ. The CDR3 region has the DNA TGCGCCAGCAGCTCCTGGCCCGGGACAGCCGGATCACCCCTCCACTTT. This translates into CASSSWPGTAGSPLHF. The whole variable domain, remainder taken from reference TRBV5-1 and TRBJ1-6, is KAGVTQTPRYLIKTRGQQVTLSCSPISGHRSVSWYQQTPGQGLQFLFEYFSETQRNKGNFPGRFSGRQFSNSRSEMNVSTLELGDSALYLCASSSWPGTAGSPLHFGNGTRLTVT.

The chain is built from TRBV5-4 and TRBJ1-2; 8 nucleotides align to TRBD1. V was clipped by 2 bases and J by 1 base; unmatched bases: 1. The CDR3 totals 14 residues. Germline V gene data show CDR1 as SGHNT and CDR2 as YYREEE (reference sequence). CDR3 coding DNA: TGTGCCAGCAGCTTCGACAGGGGTAACTATGGCTACACCTTC. Protein: CASSFDRGNYGYTF.